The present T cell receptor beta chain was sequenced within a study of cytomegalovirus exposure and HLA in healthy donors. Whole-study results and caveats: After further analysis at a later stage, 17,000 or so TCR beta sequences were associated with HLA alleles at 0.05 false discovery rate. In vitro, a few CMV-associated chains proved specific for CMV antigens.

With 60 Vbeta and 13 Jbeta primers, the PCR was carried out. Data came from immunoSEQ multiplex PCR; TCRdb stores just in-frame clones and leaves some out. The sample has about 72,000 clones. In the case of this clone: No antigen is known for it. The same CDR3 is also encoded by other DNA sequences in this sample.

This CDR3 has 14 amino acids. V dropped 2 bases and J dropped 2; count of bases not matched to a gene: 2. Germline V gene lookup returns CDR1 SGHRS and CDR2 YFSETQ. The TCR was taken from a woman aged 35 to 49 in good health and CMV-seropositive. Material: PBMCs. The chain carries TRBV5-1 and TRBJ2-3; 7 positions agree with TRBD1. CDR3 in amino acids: CASSFGQDTDTQYF. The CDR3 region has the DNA TGCGCCAGCAGCTTTGGACAGGACACAGATACGCAGTATTTT.